What follows are 17 T cell receptor beta chains derived from one specimen sequenced in a study of cytomegalovirus exposure and HLA in healthy donors. Primers for the PCR totalled 60 Vbeta and 13 Jbeta. Measured with immunoSEQ multiplex PCR; TCRdb has only the in-frame clones, and not every one. The sample's table shows about 160,000 clones. The sample comprised PBMCs. The receptors shown here come from a woman aged 45-65 years in good health and CMV-seronegative.

DNA for the CDR3: TGTGCCAGCTCACCACTAGGGACAGGGAGTTCACCCCTCCACTTT. Translation: CASSPLGTGSSPLHF. V usage is TRBV18 and J usage is TRBJ1-6; 9 bases are shared with TRBD1. Germline trimming cut 1 base from V and 9 bases from J; bases unmatched to any gene: 4. The CDR3 is made up of 15 amino acids. Germline-derived CDR1 and CDR2 are KGHSH and LQKENI.

V is TRBV10-3 and J is TRBJ2-1; 7 bases align to TRBD2. The length of the CDR3 is 14 residues. The germline V gene encodes CDR1 ENHRY and CDR2 SYGVKD. J lost 4 bases, V lost 4 bases, and 4 bases had no gene match. CDR3 nucleotides: TGTGCCATCAGTGCGATTAGCGGGTACAATGAGCAGTTCTTC. Its protein product is CAISAISGYNEQFF.

The V and J genes are TRBV19 and TRBJ1-4; 8 nucleotides match TRBD1. CDR3 size: 15 residues. Per germline, CDR1 LNHDA and CDR2 SQIVND (reference sequence). The ends lost 5 bases at V and 8 bases at J; junction bases unmatched: 10. CDR3 sequence (DNA): TGTGCCAGTAGTCCGCGGACAGGGAGAAAGGAAAAACTGTTTTTT. Its protein product is CASSPRTGRKEKLFF.

The chain is built from TRBV10-3 and TRBJ1-2; TRBD1 is a possible D gene (5 bases). The germline V gene encodes CDR1 ENHRY and CDR2 SYGVKD. V lost 4 bases, J lost 6 bases, and 21 bases lay in between. This CDR3 is 16 amino acids long. CDR3 DNA: TGTGCCATCAGTGTAAGGCAGGGTGTATTGGCGGATGGCTACACCTTC. Translating it yields CAISVRQGVLADGYTF.

The chain links TRBV7-3 to TRBJ2-7, with 8 bases lining up with TRBD1. With V trimmed by 4 bases and J by 6 bases, 11 bases remained unmatched. Looked up from germline, CDR1 is SGHTA and CDR2 is FQGTGA. The CDR3 is made up of 15 amino acids. The CDR3 region is CASSSLGQGRGEQYF. CDR3 coding DNA: TGTGCCAGCAGCTCTCTCGGACAGGGACGGGGCGAGCAGTACTTC.

This sequence joins TRBV28 and TRBJ2-1; TRBD2 might be the D (6 bases). Per the germline V gene, CDR1 is MDHEN and CDR2 is SYDVKM. Trimming pared 8 bases from V and 6 bases from J, leaving 11 bases between. This CDR3 region has 12 residues. Here the CDR3 reads CASHTGVNEQFF. CDR3 bases: TGTGCCAGCCACACGGGGGTCAATGAGCAGTTCTTC.

The chain recombines TRBV28 with TRBJ2-5; TRBD2 is a possible D gene (6 bases). V gave up 6 bases and J gave up 6 bases, with 11 bases separating them. The CDR3 is 12 amino acids. Germline V gene data show CDR1 as MDHEN and CDR2 as SYDVKM. CDR3 sequence reads: CASRTSFQTQYF. In DNA, the CDR3 is TGTGCCAGCAGGACTAGTTTCCAGACCCAGTACTTC.

This chain connects TRBV6-4 to TRBJ1-5, with TRBD1 as a possible D gene (6 bases). V was clipped by 6 bases and J by 2 bases, with 11 bases between them. The germline CDR1 and CDR2 sequences are MRHNA and SNTAGT. The CDR3 is made up of 14 amino acids. For the CDR3, the DNA is TGTGCCAGCAGCACAGGGTCCGGCAATCAGCCCCAGCATTTT. This sequence encodes CASSTGSGNQPQHF.

This chain joins TRBV9 and TRBJ2-1; 8 nucleotides match TRBD1. The V segment lost 3 bases and the J segment 9 bases; nucleotides outside the gene matches: 11. This CDR3 has 15 amino acids. Looked up from germline, CDR1 is SGDLS and CDR2 is YYNGEE. Here the CDR3 DNA reads TGTGCCAGCAGCGCCCGGGACAGGACGAACCCTGAGCAGTTCTTC. It translates to CASSARDRTNPEQFF. The full variable domain, in which reference TRBV9 and TRBJ2-1 provide the parts outside the CDR3, is DSGVTQTPKHLITATGQRVTLRCSPRSGDLSVYWYQQSLDQGLQFLIQYYNGEERAKGNILERFSAQQFPDLHSELNLSSLELGDSALYFCASSARDRTNPEQFFGPGTRLTVL.

This chain uses TRBV7-3 with TRBJ2-5; weak D call: TRBD2 (6 bases). The CDR3 covers 15 residues. Trimming stripped 6 bases from V and 0 bases from J, with 14 bases between. CDR1 SGHTA and CDR2 FQGTGA come from the germline V gene. This CDR3 is CASRGGLTDQETQYF. The CDR3 region has the DNA TGTGCCAGCAGGGGAGGACTTACCGACCAAGAGACCCAGTACTTC.

The rearrangement joins TRBV5-4 to TRBJ1-1; 11 bases are shared with TRBD1. CDR1 is SGHNT and CDR2 is YYREEE in the germline V gene (reference sequence). Losses at the gene ends were 4 bases for V and 2 bases for J; bases not matched to a gene: 7. This CDR3 spans 16 amino acids. Here the CDR3 DNA reads TGTGCCAGCAGCGCCTCCGGGACAGGGGGAAACACTGAAGCTTTCTTT. Its translation: CASSASGTGGNTEAFF. The whole variable domain, remainder taken from reference TRBV5-4 and TRBJ1-1, is ETGVTQSPTHLIKTRGQQVTLRCSSQSGHNTVSWYQQALGQGPQFIFQYYREEENGRGNFPPRFSGLQFPNYSSELNVNALELDDSALYLCASSASGTGGNTEAFFGQGTRLTVV.

J is TRBJ1-5 and V is TRBV9; no firm D call. The V gene lost 0 bases and the J gene lost 4 bases, with 11 bases spanning the gap. The V gene's germline CDR1 is SGDLS and CDR2 YYNGEE. The CDR3 runs to 15 residues. CDR3 in amino acids: CASSVDETRNQPQHF. The DNA for the CDR3 is TGTGCCAGCAGCGTAGACGAGACGCGGAATCAGCCCCAGCATTTT. Full variable domain (rest looked up from reference TRBV9 and TRBJ1-5): DSGVTQTPKHLITATGQRVTLRCSPRSGDLSVYWYQQSLDQGLQFLIQYYNGEERAKGNILERFSAQQFPDLHSELNLSSLELGDSALYFCASSVDETRNQPQHFGDGTRLSIL.

The chain is built from TRBV6-5 and TRBJ1-2, with no clear D. Trimming left V 8 bases short and J 5 bases short, with 9 bases between. Per germline, CDR1 MNHEY and CDR2 SVGAGI. The CDR3 runs to 11 residues. CDR3 in DNA: TGTGCCAGCCGGTTTTTATATGGCTACACCTTC. This translates into CASRFLYGYTF.

The J gene is TRBJ2-3, the V gene TRBV5-1; a weak D match, TRBD2 (5 bases). With 3 bases removed from V and 5 bases from J, the gap between germline ends came to 19 bases. The CDR3 spans 16 residues. CDR1 is SGHRS, CDR2 YFSETQ, per germline. The CDR3 protein is CASSYLRPPGIDTQYF. CDR3 in DNA: TGCGCCAGCAGCTATCTCAGGCCTCCGGGGATAGATACGCAGTATTTT. Drawing the rest from reference TRBV5-1 and TRBJ2-3, the complete variable domain is KAGVTQTPRYLIKTRGQQVTLSCSPISGHRSVSWYQQTPGQGLQFLFEYFSETQRNKGNFPGRFSGRQFSNSRSEMNVSTLELGDSALYLCASSYLRPPGIDTQYFGPGTRLTVL.

The rearrangement joins TRBV6-1 to TRBJ1-6, with D unclear. Trimming stripped 0 bases from V and 2 bases from J, with 5 bases between. The CDR3 is made up of 15 amino acids. CDR1 is MNHNS and CDR2 is SASEGT in the germline V gene. In DNA, the CDR3 is TGTGCCAGCAGTGAAGCCGGGACCTATAATTCACCCCTCCACTTT. This encodes CASSEAGTYNSPLHF.

This chain links TRBV7-2 with TRBJ2-3; D might be TRBD2 (7 bases). Deletions cut 1 base from V and 9 bases from J, with 17 bases between. CDR3 length: 15 amino acids. Germline V lookup: CDR1 SGHTA, CDR2 FQGNSA. The CDR3 sequence: CASSLGVPGEGTQYF. As DNA, the CDR3 is TGTGCCAGCAGCTTAGGAGTCCCAGGGGAGGGAACGCAGTATTTT.

The rearrangement uses TRBV18 and TRBJ1-5; D remains ambiguous. CDR1 and CDR2 (germline): KGHSH, LQKENI. The germline V and J ends were trimmed by 4 bases and 3 bases, with 10 bases remaining between them. The CDR3 contains 14 residues. The CDR3 loop is CASSLGGNNQPQHF. The CDR3 DNA is TGTGCCAGCTCACTAGGCGGGAACAATCAGCCCCAGCATTTT.